Given below is one TCR beta chain in context. No antigen is known for it. These data belong to a study of T cell repertoires in cytomegalovirus infection. Across the whole study: Public TCR beta signatures indicated both CMV infection and matching HLA type.

TCRdb redid the calling of the reads with MiXCR, one entry per CDR3 protein. The sample yields approximately 500,000 distinct CDR3 sequences, approximately 25% seen once. Study-level findings and limits: CMV-specific HLA-C-restricted TCR beta clonotypes dominated the ex vivo response. Carriers of CMV plus the relevant HLA were identified by cumulative public TCR beta family frequency.

Trimming at V came to 3 bases and at J to 4 bases, leaving 7 bases not matched to a gene. Germline-derived CDR1 and CDR2 are SGHNT and YYREEE (reference sequence). This CDR3 contains 15 residues. This TCR was sampled from a human donor in good health (CMV status not recorded). Some clones in this sample may be carry-over from other donors' samples. V gene TRBV5-4 combines with J gene TRBJ1-1; 9 bases are shared with TRBD1. Sequenced material: PBMCs. In DNA, the CDR3 is TGTGCCAGCAGCTCTAGGACAGGGGACACCACTGAAGCTTTCTTT. It codes for CASSSRTGDTTEAFF.